Sequencing of this T cell receptor (beta chain) was carried out in a study of metastatic and nonmetastatic thyroid tumors (dated by TCRdb to about 2020). Study-wide context: The researchers compared repertoires between peripheral blood samples and tumor or nodule tissue samples from patients with malignant or benign thyroid disease.

Paper-wide results and their limitations: In both blood and tumor samples, TCR beta diversity was reported to be significantly higher in malignant tumors than in benign nodules.

No patient had received any treatment before thyroid surgery. Using T-cell receptor beta sequencing, the study looked back at clinical samples from patients collected from about 2011 to 2019. This clone was seen more than once but under ten times. The clone's antigen remains unknown. Per-nucleotide qualities are absent, and no much larger clonotype sits a single base away. CDR1 and CDR2 are drawn from the germline V gene: MNHNS, SASEGT. V was cut back by 0 bases and J by 4 bases, leaving a gap of 12 bases between them. Spanning cysteine to phenylalanine, the CDR3 consists of 15 amino acids. Only CDR3 DNA remains: 45 bases, in frame from the first base. Library preparation employed PCR. The sequencing machine was an Illumina HiSeq 4000. High-throughput sequencing was used to profile the CDR3 region of the TCR beta-chain in every patient. In the original analysis: CDR3 differences across clinicopathological groups were used to build a classifier for discriminating distant-metastatic papillary thyroid cancer patients. The Shannon index was used to assess repertoire diversity, and the Morisita-Horn index was used to assess tumor-blood repertoire similarity. TCRdb took the public reads, trimmed them with fastp at Q25, ran MiXCR for clone calling and kept in-frame beta chains. For this entry, the V and J calls and clone size follow TCRdb and not the study's own pipeline. This sample holds some 35,000 clones; less than 30% were observed only once. The ten largest clones capture 11% of the sample.

The sequence is built from TRBV6-1 and TRBJ1-1; the D gene is unclear. This TCR was recovered from a male donor with papillary thyroid cancer or a benign thyroid nodule (not recorded which). Some clones in this sample may be carry-over from other donors' samples. The sample was blood. The CDR3 corresponds to CASSEAVWRGTEAFF. The DNA reads TGTGCCAGCAGTGAAGCGGTCTGGCGGGGCACTGAAGCTTTCTTT.